This TCR beta chain was identified in a study of cytomegalovirus exposure and HLA in healthy donors. In regard to this clone: Its antigen is currently unknown.

The CDR3 is 14 residues long. V was shortened by 2 bases and J by 2 bases, with 12 bases between the two germline ends. CDR1 and CDR2 (germline): GTSNPN, SVGIG (reference sequence). The primer mix had 60 Vbeta and 13 Jbeta primers. Some clones are missing from TCRdb's copy, which holds only in-frame ones; the method was immunoSEQ multiplex PCR. The table records around 110,000 clones, roughly 68% of them present only once. Whole-study results and caveats: V- and J-gene trimming of TCR beta was linked (in a later analysis) to a missense DCLRE1C variant. CMV antigen specificity was confirmed in vitro for a few CMV-associated chains.

Material: PBMCs. The V gene is TRBV30, the J gene TRBJ1-1, with a tentative D call TRBD1 (6 bases). This sequence was found in a woman younger than 45 in good health and CMV-seronegative. This CDR3 reads CAWSLGASNTEAFF. The CDR3 bases are TGTGCCTGGAGTCTGGGGGCCTCTAACACTGAAGCTTTCTTT.